This TCR beta chain is from a study of blood T cell repertoires in COVID-19. Study overall: The study drew acute and convalescent COVID-19 samples from the United States, Italy and Spain. Sample material is recorded as cDNA or gDNA derived from T cells, B-cell-depleted T cells, or PBMCs.

Original handling: Counts of nucleated cells, estimated from reference gene primer amplification, were obtained. The method was immunoSEQ multiplex PCR; TCRdb's version includes in-frame clones alone and lacks a portion of them. V, J and clone size were drawn from that table, and D and trimming were deduced from the DNA. This sample has over 200,000 clones; roughly 76% occur once, and the top ten carry around 5.4%. Germline V gene data show CDR1 as LNHDA and CDR2 as SQIVND (reference sequence). CDR3 length: 14 residues. Trimming shortened V by 6 bases and J by 6 bases, and 15 bases separated the two germline ends.

Material: peripheral blood. The sequence was obtained from a human donor in a cohort sampled during active COVID-19. This chain uses TRBV19 with TRBJ1-5; a possible D gene is TRBD1 (5 bases). CDR3 sequence (DNA): TGTGCCAGTAGAGGGCGGCAGGGAGGTCAGCCCCAGCATTTT. Its translation: CASRGRQGGQPQHF.